This is a list of T cell receptor beta chains from one sample in a study of blood T cell repertoires in COVID-19. The data were produced by immunoSEQ multiplex PCR, yet TCRdb's version contains in-frame clones alone and is incomplete. The sample holds around 99,000 clones, roughly 85% seen once. Sequenced material: peripheral blood. These receptors were taken from a woman aged 55-75 years with acute or convalescent COVID-19. Both conserved end residues are part of each CDR3. Each record gives: J gene, CDR3 length, D gene, V gene, clone size, CDR3 DNA, CDR3 protein. D genes are given only for firm matches. Where a row states a size, it is once, few, many or the class of an expanded clone; other rows omit it.

j_call: TRBJ1-1; cdr3_length: 11; d_call: NA; v_call: TRBV20-1; clone_size: NA; cdr3_nt: TGCAGTGCTAGATCGGGCACTGAAGCTTTCTTT; cdr3_aa: CSARSGTEAFF
j_call: TRBJ2-7; cdr3_length: 15; d_call: TRBD2; v_call: TRBV6-5; clone_size: NA; cdr3_nt: TGTGCCAGCAGCCTGACGGGGGGGAGTCAAAGGGAGCAGTACTTC; cdr3_aa: CASSLTGGSQREQYF
j_call: TRBJ2-7; cdr3_length: 14; d_call: TRBD1; v_call: TRBV5-6; clone_size: NA; cdr3_nt: TGTGCCAGCAGCTGGGACAGGGGGGCCAAAGAGCAGTACTTC; cdr3_aa: CASSWDRGAKEQYF
j_call: TRBJ1-2; cdr3_length: 13; d_call: NA; v_call: TRBV7-9; clone_size: NA; cdr3_nt: TGTGCCAGCAGCTTAGAAGTTAGCTATGGCTACACCTTC; cdr3_aa: CASSLEVSYGYTF
j_call: TRBJ1-3; cdr3_length: 17; d_call: NA; v_call: TRBV7-2; clone_size: NA; cdr3_nt: TGTGCCAGCAGCCCCGGGGGGGCTCTGCTTAGGGGAAACACCATATATTTT; cdr3_aa: CASSPGGALLRGNTIYF
j_call: TRBJ1-5; cdr3_length: 19; d_call: NA; v_call: TRBV28; clone_size: few; cdr3_nt: TGTGCCAGCAGTTTATTCGAAAGGGGTCCGGAGACCCCCAATCAGCCCCAGCATTTT; cdr3_aa: CASSLFERGPETPNQPQHF
j_call: TRBJ1-2; cdr3_length: 13; d_call: TRBD1; v_call: TRBV7-6; clone_size: once; cdr3_nt: TGTGCCAGCAGACGGGAGGGGGCGCGGGGCTACACCTTC; cdr3_aa: CASRREGARGYTF
j_call: TRBJ1-1; cdr3_length: 14; d_call: NA; v_call: TRBV5-4; clone_size: NA; cdr3_nt: TGTGCCAGCAGCTTGGGGTCAGGGAGGGACGGAGCTTTCTTT; cdr3_aa: CASSLGSGRDGAFF
j_call: TRBJ1-1; cdr3_length: 14; d_call: NA; v_call: TRBV7-8; clone_size: NA; cdr3_nt: TGTGCCAGCAGCTTGGCGACTGGGAACACTGAAGCTTTCTTT; cdr3_aa: CASSLATGNTEAFF
j_call: TRBJ1-5; cdr3_length: 14; d_call: TRBD1; v_call: TRBV28; clone_size: many; cdr3_nt: TGTGCCAGCAGTTCCCTCAGGGGGCTGCAGCCCCAGCATTTT; cdr3_aa: CASSSLRGLQPQHF
j_call: TRBJ1-4; cdr3_length: 12; d_call: NA; v_call: TRBV19; clone_size: NA; cdr3_nt: TGTGCCAGTAGTACTTCGAGTGAAAAACTGTTTTTT; cdr3_aa: CASSTSSEKLFF
j_call: TRBJ2-5; cdr3_length: 17; d_call: NA; v_call: TRBV7-2; clone_size: NA; cdr3_nt: TGTGCCAGCAGCTTAGGAAGGCTAGCCGTAACCCAAGAGACCCAGTACTTC; cdr3_aa: CASSLGRLAVTQETQYF
j_call: TRBJ2-3; cdr3_length: 17; d_call: TRBD2; v_call: TRBV11-2; clone_size: NA; cdr3_nt: TGTGCCAGCAGCTTACCCCTAGCGGGAGCTAGCACAGATACGCAGTATTTT; cdr3_aa: CASSLPLAGASTDTQYF
j_call: TRBJ1-3; cdr3_length: 14; d_call: NA; v_call: TRBV4-1; clone_size: few; cdr3_nt: TGCGCCAGCAGCGGAGGGAGCTCTGGAAACACCATATATTTT; cdr3_aa: CASSGGSSGNTIYF
j_call: TRBJ2-7; cdr3_length: 14; d_call: TRBD1; v_call: TRBV6-2/TRBV6-3; clone_size: NA; cdr3_nt: TGTGCCAGCAGTGACAGGGATAGATCCTACGAGCAGTACTTC; cdr3_aa: CASSDRDRSYEQYF
j_call: TRBJ2-7; cdr3_length: 16; d_call: TRBD2; v_call: TRBV7-2; clone_size: NA; cdr3_nt: TGTGCCAGCAGCTTAGTAGCGGGCGGGAACTCCTACGAGCAGTACTTC; cdr3_aa: CASSLVAGGNSYEQYF
j_call: TRBJ1-1; cdr3_length: 12; d_call: NA; v_call: TRBV15; clone_size: NA; cdr3_nt: TGTGCCACCAGCCAGGGGACGCCCGAAGCTTTCTTT; cdr3_aa: CATSQGTPEAFF
j_call: TRBJ2-5; cdr3_length: 15; d_call: NA; v_call: TRBV20-1; clone_size: NA; cdr3_nt: TGCAGTGCTAGTAGGGGTTCTGGAAACGTCGGGACCCAGTACTTC; cdr3_aa: CSASRGSGNVGTQYF
j_call: TRBJ1-5; cdr3_length: 17; d_call: NA; v_call: TRBV9; clone_size: NA; cdr3_nt: TGTGCCAGCAGCCCCGGCGCAGGGGATAGATTGAGTCAGCCCCAGCATTTT; cdr3_aa: CASSPGAGDRLSQPQHF
j_call: TRBJ2-7; cdr3_length: 11; d_call: NA; v_call: TRBV6-5; clone_size: few; cdr3_nt: TGTTCCGGGACTTCTGAATACGAGCAGTACTTC; cdr3_aa: CSGTSEYEQYF
j_call: TRBJ2-2; cdr3_length: 18; d_call: TRBD1; v_call: TRBV7-7; clone_size: NA; cdr3_nt: TGTGCTAGCAGCTTATCCCCGGGACAGGGGGCTAATTACGGGGAGCTGTTTTTT; cdr3_aa: CASSLSPGQGANYGELFF
j_call: TRBJ1-2; cdr3_length: 14; d_call: NA; v_call: TRBV10-3; clone_size: NA; cdr3_nt: TGTGCCATCGTTCGGGGGGACGGCGACTATGGCTACACCTTC; cdr3_aa: CAIVRGDGDYGYTF
j_call: TRBJ1-6; cdr3_length: 15; d_call: NA; v_call: TRBV2; clone_size: once; cdr3_nt: TGTGCCAGCCTGGCGGGGGGGACTTATAATTCACCCCTCCACTTT; cdr3_aa: CASLAGGTYNSPLHF
j_call: TRBJ2-7; cdr3_length: 13; d_call: TRBD1; v_call: TRBV12-3/TRBV12-4; clone_size: NA; cdr3_nt: TGTGCCAGCAGCCCTCAGGGGGCCTACGAGCAGTACTTC; cdr3_aa: CASSPQGAYEQYF
j_call: TRBJ1-2; cdr3_length: 16; d_call: NA; v_call: TRBV28; clone_size: few; cdr3_nt: TGTGCCAGCAGGAGTGAGAATTCAGGGATTAACTATGGCTACACCTTC; cdr3_aa: CASRSENSGINYGYTF
j_call: TRBJ2-2; cdr3_length: 17; d_call: TRBD2; v_call: TRBV7-7; clone_size: NA; cdr3_nt: TGTGCTAGCAGCTTAGTACGGCGGGGGGTCTCCACCGGGGAGCTGTTTTTT; cdr3_aa: CASSLVRRGVSTGELFF
j_call: TRBJ2-1; cdr3_length: 14; d_call: NA; v_call: TRBV2; clone_size: NA; cdr3_nt: TGTGCCAGCAGTCCGAGCCGGACAGCCAATGAGCAGTTCTTC; cdr3_aa: CASSPSRTANEQFF
j_call: TRBJ2-7; cdr3_length: 12; d_call: NA; v_call: TRBV25-1; clone_size: NA; cdr3_nt: TGTGCCAGCAGTGAGCACGGGATCGAGCAGTACTTC; cdr3_aa: CASSEHGIEQYF
j_call: TRBJ1-2; cdr3_length: 12; d_call: TRBD1; v_call: TRBV5-1; clone_size: NA; cdr3_nt: TGCGCCAGCACAGGGGGCGACTATGGCTACACCTTC; cdr3_aa: CASTGGDYGYTF
j_call: TRBJ2-2; cdr3_length: 14; d_call: TRBD1; v_call: TRBV24-1; clone_size: few; cdr3_nt: TGTGCCACGAGGGACAGGGCGAACACCGGGGAGCTGTTTTTT; cdr3_aa: CATRDRANTGELFF
j_call: TRBJ1-1; cdr3_length: 11; d_call: NA; v_call: TRBV28; clone_size: NA; cdr3_nt: TGTGCCAGCAAACTAATCACTGAAGCTTTCTTT; cdr3_aa: CASKLITEAFF
j_call: TRBJ2-6; cdr3_length: 15; d_call: NA; v_call: TRBV6-2/TRBV6-3; clone_size: NA; cdr3_nt: TGTGCCAGCAGCTCCTCAACTTCTGGGGCCAACGTCCTGACTTTC; cdr3_aa: CASSSSTSGANVLTF
j_call: TRBJ1-2; cdr3_length: 14; d_call: TRBD1; v_call: TRBV3-1/TRBV3-2; clone_size: few; cdr3_nt: TGTGCCAGCAGCCATTCCAGGGGGACCTATGGCTACACCTTC; cdr3_aa: CASSHSRGTYGYTF
j_call: TRBJ1-1; cdr3_length: 14; d_call: NA; v_call: TRBV5-1; clone_size: NA; cdr3_nt: TGCGCCAGCAGCTCGACAGCAGGCACCCCTGAAGGTTTCTTT; cdr3_aa: CASSSTAGTPEGFF
j_call: TRBJ2-1; cdr3_length: 15; d_call: TRBD1; v_call: TRBV11-2; clone_size: NA; cdr3_nt: TGTGCCAGCAGCACCCTGGGGACAGTCTACAATGAGCAGTTCTTC; cdr3_aa: CASSTLGTVYNEQFF
j_call: TRBJ2-6; cdr3_length: 17; d_call: NA; v_call: TRBV13; clone_size: NA; cdr3_nt: TGTGCCAGCAGCCCCTCCGGAGGGCTCTCTGGGGCCAACGTCCTGACTTTC; cdr3_aa: CASSPSGGLSGANVLTF
j_call: TRBJ2-7; cdr3_length: 15; d_call: NA; v_call: TRBV7-6; clone_size: once; cdr3_nt: TGTGCCAGCAGCTTAGGGGCCCACACCCGTTACGAGCAGTACTTC; cdr3_aa: CASSLGAHTRYEQYF
j_call: TRBJ1-4; cdr3_length: 14; d_call: NA; v_call: TRBV19; clone_size: once; cdr3_nt: TGTGCCAGTACCAGCTGGGCTGAAAATGAAAAACTGTTTTTT; cdr3_aa: CASTSWAENEKLFF
j_call: TRBJ1-2; cdr3_length: 12; d_call: TRBD1; v_call: TRBV29-1; clone_size: few; cdr3_nt: TGCAGCGTCGCAGGGGGGAGTTATGGCTACACCTTC; cdr3_aa: CSVAGGSYGYTF
j_call: TRBJ2-6; cdr3_length: 17; d_call: NA; v_call: TRBV24-1; clone_size: NA; cdr3_nt: TGTGCCACCAGTGATGCGGCGTCCTTTACTGGGGCCAACGTCCTGACTTTC; cdr3_aa: CATSDAASFTGANVLTF
j_call: TRBJ2-1; cdr3_length: 16; d_call: NA; v_call: TRBV28; clone_size: NA; cdr3_nt: TGTGCCAGCAGCTCACCCGGGGGAGCCTCGTACAATGAGCAGTTCTTC; cdr3_aa: CASSSPGGASYNEQFF
j_call: TRBJ1-1; cdr3_length: 12; d_call: NA; v_call: TRBV3-1/TRBV3-2; clone_size: NA; cdr3_nt: TGTGCCAGCAGCCGAGTCCCCACTGAAGCTTTCTTT; cdr3_aa: CASSRVPTEAFF
j_call: TRBJ1-3; cdr3_length: 13; d_call: NA; v_call: TRBV29-1; clone_size: NA; cdr3_nt: TGCAGCGCCAAGCTAGACAGACCAAACACCATATATTTT; cdr3_aa: CSAKLDRPNTIYF
j_call: TRBJ1-1; cdr3_length: 17; d_call: TRBD1; v_call: TRBV29-1; clone_size: NA; cdr3_nt: TGCAGCGTTGCCGTTGGGACAGGGAGCCGTATGAACACTGAAGCTTTCTTT; cdr3_aa: CSVAVGTGSRMNTEAFF
j_call: TRBJ2-3; cdr3_length: 15; d_call: NA; v_call: TRBV7-3; clone_size: NA; cdr3_nt: TGTGCCAGCAGCGAATGGACAGTGAGCGCAGATACGCAGTATTTT; cdr3_aa: CASSEWTVSADTQYF
j_call: TRBJ1-1; cdr3_length: 14; d_call: TRBD1; v_call: TRBV19; clone_size: NA; cdr3_nt: TGTGCCAGTGGTACCGGGACAGGGGGATCTGAAGCTTTCTTT; cdr3_aa: CASGTGTGGSEAFF